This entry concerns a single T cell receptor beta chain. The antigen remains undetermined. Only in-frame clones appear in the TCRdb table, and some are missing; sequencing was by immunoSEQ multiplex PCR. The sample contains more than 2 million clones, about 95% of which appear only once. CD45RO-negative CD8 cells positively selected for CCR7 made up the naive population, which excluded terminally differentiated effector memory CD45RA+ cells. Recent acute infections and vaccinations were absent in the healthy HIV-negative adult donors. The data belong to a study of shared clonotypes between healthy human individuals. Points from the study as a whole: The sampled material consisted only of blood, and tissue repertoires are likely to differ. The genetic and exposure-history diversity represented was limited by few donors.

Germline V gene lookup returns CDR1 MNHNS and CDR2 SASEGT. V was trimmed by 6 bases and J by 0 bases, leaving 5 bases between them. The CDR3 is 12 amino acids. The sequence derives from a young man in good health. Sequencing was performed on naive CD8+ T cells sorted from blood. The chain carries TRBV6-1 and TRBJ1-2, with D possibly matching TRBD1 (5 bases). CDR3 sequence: CASRQANYGYTF. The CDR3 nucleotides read TGTGCCAGCAGACAGGCTAACTATGGCTACACCTTC.